This T cell receptor beta chain comes out of a study of blood T cell repertoires in COVID-19. Turning to the study itself: Sites in the United States, Italy and Spain provided acute and convalescent COVID-19 samples.

Recruitment covered about 26 US areas and drew participants whose ages spanned about 18 to 100 years. Produced via immunoSEQ multiplex PCR; TCRdb's table is partial and in-frame only. The sample contains a few hundred thousand clones, about 85% of which appear only once. Deletions cut 7 bases from V and 2 bases from J, with 18 bases between. Germline assignment: CDR1 MNHEY and CDR2 SVGAGI. The CDR3 sequence is 15 residues long. The chain is built from TRBV6-5 and TRBJ2-7; tentative D call: TRBD1 (6 bases). The clonotype originates from a woman aged 50 to 60 who had been exposed to COVID-19. Input material: PBMCs or T cells enriched from blood (not recorded which). As DNA, the CDR3 is TGTGCCAGCACCAACTTGGGGGCAGGGACCTACGAGCAGTACTTC. It is translated as CASTNLGAGTYEQYF.